These 17 T cell receptor beta chains were sequenced from one sample in a study of blood T cell repertoires in COVID-19. Method: immunoSEQ multiplex PCR; TCRdb's copy keeps in-frame clones and lacks some. The table records about 250,000 clones, approximately 88% of them present only once. Sequencing input: peripheral blood. These receptor sequences come from a woman aged 40 to 50 who had recovered from COVID-19.

The rearrangement joins TRBV5-1 to TRBJ2-7; 7 positions agree with TRBD2. Germline CDR1 is SGHRS and CDR2 is YFSETQ. Trimming took 4 bases from V and 2 from J; bases not matched to a gene: 3. This CDR3 is built from 13 residues. The CDR3 sequence: CASSPGLAYEQYF. The CDR3, as DNA: TGCGCCAGCAGCCCCGGACTAGCCTACGAGCAGTACTTC.

The chain carries TRBV7-9 and TRBJ1-1, with 7 nucleotides matching TRBD1. Trimming took 6 bases from V and 1 from J; bases not matched to a gene: 5. The CDR3 has 14 amino acids. The germline CDR1 and CDR2 sequences are SEHNR and FQNEAQ (reference sequence). The CDR3 DNA is TGTGCCAGCAGAGCCGGGACAGAGAACACTGAAGCTTTCTTT. As protein: CASRAGTENTEAFF.

The rearrangement uses TRBV5-1 and TRBJ1-6; D is uncertain. The CDR3 has 13 residues. CDR1 and CDR2 (germline): SGHRS, YFSETQ. Trimming removed 3 bases at V and 5 bases at J, with 6 bases between. This chain's CDR3 is CASSSGNNSPLHF. The CDR3 DNA reads TGCGCCAGCAGCTCGGGTAATAATTCACCCCTCCACTTT.

The V gene is TRBV4-1, the J gene TRBJ2-7; TRBD2 agrees at 7 bases. Germline values: CDR1 MGHRA, CDR2 YSYEKL. The ends lost 7 bases at V and 6 bases at J; junction bases unmatched: 9. This CDR3 is built from 13 residues. The CDR3 spells CASTAGVGGEQYF. Written as DNA, the CDR3 is TGCGCCAGCACCGCGGGAGTGGGAGGCGAGCAGTACTTC.

This chain connects TRBV25-1 to TRBJ2-7; 9 nucleotides agree with TRBD1. The CDR3 contains 15 residues. Germline CDR1 MGHDK, CDR2 SYGVNS. V shed 4 bases and J 7 bases; nucleotides not matched to a gene: 11. CDR3 amino acids: CASSGISGTGYEQYF. In nucleotides, the CDR3 is TGTGCCAGCAGTGGAATTTCCGGGACAGGGTATGAGCAGTACTTC.

Only one count was recorded for this clone. V gene TRBV30 combines with J gene TRBJ2-1; D may be TRBD2 (6 bases). V lost 2 bases and J lost 5, with 22 bases in between. Germline loops: CDR1 GTSNPN, CDR2 SVGIG (reference sequence). The CDR3 is made up of 17 amino acids. CDR3 residues: CAWSRDPGTRRDNEQFF. For the CDR3, the DNA is TGTGCCTGGAGTCGCGACCCAGGGACTCGCCGGGACAATGAGCAGTTCTTC.

The chain couples TRBV5-3 to TRBJ2-1; tentative D call: TRBD2 (6 bases). TRBV5-3 counts as an open reading frame of uncertain function. With 2 bases removed from V and 11 bases from J, the gap between germline ends came to 11 bases. The CDR3 runs to 12 residues. CDR3 coding DNA: TGTGCCAGAAGCTTCCGGGACTCCCAGCAGTTCTTC. As protein: CARSFRDSQQFF.

The genes are TRBV18 and TRBJ2-1, with a tentative D call TRBD2 (5 bases). Germline CDR1 and CDR2: KGHSH and LQKENI. V was pared by 6 bases and J by 7 bases, with 25 bases between. This CDR3 has 17 residues. CDR3 residues: CASSRAAGGDYLNEQFF. The CDR3 region has the DNA TGTGCCAGCTCTCGGGCGGCAGGAGGCGACTACTTGAATGAGCAGTTCTTC.

J is TRBJ2-7 and V is TRBV28, with D tentatively TRBD2 (5 bases). Germline V CDR1 and CDR2: MDHEN, SYDVKM. Trimming removed 4 bases at V and 0 bases at J, with 7 bases between. This CDR3 spans 13 amino acids. The CDR3 DNA sequence: TGTGCCAGCAGTTGGAGCGGCTCCTACGAGCAGTACTTC. Its translation: CASSWSGSYEQYF.

This clone was counted a single time. The chain carries TRBV28 and TRBJ1-6; 7 nucleotides agree with TRBD1. V lost 7 bases to trimming and J lost 9 bases; unmatched junction nucleotides: 15. Germline CDR1 is MDHEN and CDR2 is SYDVKM. The CDR3 sequence is 16 residues long. The CDR3 DNA follows: TGTGCCAGCAATGTGGACAGGAGCATTAGTGGTTCACCCCTCCACTTT. This codes for CASNVDRSISGSPLHF.

The chain combines TRBV27 with TRBJ2-7; 8 positions match TRBD1. Germline V gene lookup returns CDR1 MNHEY and CDR2 SMNVEV (reference sequence). Germline trimming cut 6 bases from V and 2 bases from J; bases unmatched to any gene: 12. This CDR3 is built from 16 residues. The chain's CDR3 is CASSTRYRGLAYEQYF. The DNA for the CDR3 is TGTGCCAGCAGCACAAGATACAGGGGGTTGGCCTACGAGCAGTACTTC.

CDR3 DNA sequence: TGTGCCAGCAGCTCGTCGACTAGCGGGAGGGTAACGAATGAGCAGTTCTTC. Translation: CASSSSTSGRVTNEQFF. V usage is TRBV7-8 and J usage is TRBJ2-1; 14 bases align to TRBD2. The CDR3 spans 17 residues. Trimming took 4 bases from V and 7 from J; bases not matched to a gene: 9. Germline CDR1 reads SGHVS; CDR2 reads FQNEAQ.

This rearrangement joins TRBV2 to TRBJ2-3, with 7 bases aligning to TRBD1. J gave up 1 base and V 5 bases, and 3 bases lay outside the gene matches. The CDR3 covers 14 residues. The V gene's germline CDR1 is SNHLY and CDR2 FYNNEI. The CDR3 loop reads CASSNGQGTDTQYF. CDR3 nucleotides: TGTGCCAGCAGTAACGGACAGGGCACAGATACGCAGTATTTT.

Comments on this clone: This same CDR3 is encoded by further DNA sequences in the sample. This sequence joins TRBV7-2 and TRBJ2-3; D call uncertain. The germline gives CDR1 SGHTA, CDR2 FQGNSA. V gave up 2 bases and J gave up 0 bases, with 9 bases separating them. The CDR3 extends over 15 amino acids. The CDR3 nucleotides read TGTGCCAGCAGCTTAAACTCACCTAGCACAGATACGCAGTATTTT. It translates to CASSLNSPSTDTQYF.

CDR3 sequence reads: CASRRGQPGQYF. As DNA, the CDR3 is TGTGCCAGCAGGCGGGGACAGCCCGGGCAGTACTTC. The rearrangement joins TRBV7-8 to TRBJ2-7; possible D gene TRBD1, 7 bases. The CDR3 is made up of 12 amino acids. V was pared by 6 bases and J by 9 bases, with 15 bases between. Germline loops: CDR1 SGHVS, CDR2 FQNEAQ.

The chain uses TRBV11-2 and TRBJ2-3; D possibly corresponds to TRBD2 (5 bases). From germline, CDR1 is SGHAT and CDR2 FQNNGV. This CDR3 contains 18 residues. Between the trimmed V and J ends, which lost 1 base and 0 bases, there was a span of 17 bases. The CDR3 region is CASSLGSFRGISTDTQYF. Written as DNA, the CDR3 is TGTGCCAGCAGCTTAGGGTCGTTTCGGGGAATAAGCACAGATACGCAGTATTTT.

This CDR3 reads CASSTMTSDGRDTQYF. CDR3 in DNA: TGTGCCAGTAGTACGATGACTAGCGACGGGAGGGATACGCAGTATTTT. The chain recombines TRBV19 with TRBJ2-3; TRBD2 agrees at 8 bases. Germline loops: CDR1 LNHDA, CDR2 SQIVND (reference sequence). The trim removed 4 bases at V and 6 bases at J, leaving 12 bases unmatched. The CDR3 totals 16 residues.